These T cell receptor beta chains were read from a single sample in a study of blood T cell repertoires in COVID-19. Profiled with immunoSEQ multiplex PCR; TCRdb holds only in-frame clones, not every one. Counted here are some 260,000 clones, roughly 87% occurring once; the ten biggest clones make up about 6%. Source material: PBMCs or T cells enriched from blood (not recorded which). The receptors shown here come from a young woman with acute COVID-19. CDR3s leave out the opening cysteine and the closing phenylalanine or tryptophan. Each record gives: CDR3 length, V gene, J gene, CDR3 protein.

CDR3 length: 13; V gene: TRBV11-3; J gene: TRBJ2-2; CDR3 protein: ASSLSPVNTGELF
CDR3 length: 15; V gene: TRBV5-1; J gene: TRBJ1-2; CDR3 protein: ASSPPPGQGGSYGYT
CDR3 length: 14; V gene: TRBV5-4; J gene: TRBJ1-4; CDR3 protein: ASSSQGLGANEKLF
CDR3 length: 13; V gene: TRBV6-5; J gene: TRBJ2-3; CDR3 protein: ASGAQGAFTDTQY
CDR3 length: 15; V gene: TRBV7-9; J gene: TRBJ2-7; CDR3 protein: ASSEGLAGGGTYEQY
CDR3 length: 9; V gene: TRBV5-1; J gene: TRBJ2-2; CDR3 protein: ASLQGAKLF
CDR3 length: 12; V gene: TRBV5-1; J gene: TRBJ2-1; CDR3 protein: ASSLDNRVYEQF
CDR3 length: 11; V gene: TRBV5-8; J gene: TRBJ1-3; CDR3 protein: ASSPTIRNTIY
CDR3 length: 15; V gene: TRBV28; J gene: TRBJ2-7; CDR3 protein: ASSLASGGLSSYEQY
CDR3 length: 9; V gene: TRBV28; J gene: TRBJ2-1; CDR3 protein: ASSSGRGEF
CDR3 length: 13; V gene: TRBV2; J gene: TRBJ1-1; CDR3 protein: ASSETGTLNTEAF
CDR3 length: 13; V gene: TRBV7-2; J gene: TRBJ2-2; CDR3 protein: ASSLRGAGTGELF
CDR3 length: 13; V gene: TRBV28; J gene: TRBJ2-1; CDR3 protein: ASSLSLAIYNEQF
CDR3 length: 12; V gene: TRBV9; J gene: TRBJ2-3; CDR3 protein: ASSVDHGSDTQY
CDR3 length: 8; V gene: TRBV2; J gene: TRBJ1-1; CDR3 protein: ASKDSEAF
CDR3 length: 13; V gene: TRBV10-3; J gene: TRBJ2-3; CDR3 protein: AINKQGALGDTQY
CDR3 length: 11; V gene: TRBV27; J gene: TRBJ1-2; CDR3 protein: ATKDTGGDGYT
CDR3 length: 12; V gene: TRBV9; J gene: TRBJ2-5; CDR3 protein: ASSESGLAETQY
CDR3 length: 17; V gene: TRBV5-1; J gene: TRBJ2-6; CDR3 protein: ASSARPRGARSGANVLT
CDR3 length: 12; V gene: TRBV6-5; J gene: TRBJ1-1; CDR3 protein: ASSSSTGGLEAF
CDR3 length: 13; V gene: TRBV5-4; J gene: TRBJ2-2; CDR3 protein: ASRGGSGNTGELF
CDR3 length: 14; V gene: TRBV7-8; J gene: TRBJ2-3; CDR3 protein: ASSAPDRAGTDTQY
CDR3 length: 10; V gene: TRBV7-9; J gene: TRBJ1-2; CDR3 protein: ASSFPAGGYT
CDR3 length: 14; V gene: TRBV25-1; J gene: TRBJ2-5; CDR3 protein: ASSTPGVAGQETQY
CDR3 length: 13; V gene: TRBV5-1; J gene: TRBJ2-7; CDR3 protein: ASSPFLAGAYEQY
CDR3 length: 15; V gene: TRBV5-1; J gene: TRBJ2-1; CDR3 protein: ASSLGLARPGADEQF
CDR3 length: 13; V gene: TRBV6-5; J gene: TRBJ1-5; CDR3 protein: ASTGGDSRNQPQH
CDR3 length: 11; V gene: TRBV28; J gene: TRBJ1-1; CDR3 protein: ASSGDRGRRAF
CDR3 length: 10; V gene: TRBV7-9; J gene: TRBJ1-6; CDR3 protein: ASTFGDSPLH
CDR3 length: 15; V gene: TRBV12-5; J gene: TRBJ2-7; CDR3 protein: ASGLLPGGASYYEQY
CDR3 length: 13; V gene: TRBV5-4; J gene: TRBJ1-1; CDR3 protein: ASSVQGGFDTEAF
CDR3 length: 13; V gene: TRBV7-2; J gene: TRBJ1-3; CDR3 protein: ASSLATGTGNTIY
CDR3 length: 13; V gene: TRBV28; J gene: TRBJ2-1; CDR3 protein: ASSLLSGGLNEQF
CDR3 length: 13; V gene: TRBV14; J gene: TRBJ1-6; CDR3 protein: ASSHTGGGNSPLH
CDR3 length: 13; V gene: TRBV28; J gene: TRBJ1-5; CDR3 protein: ASSLRRPGNQPQH
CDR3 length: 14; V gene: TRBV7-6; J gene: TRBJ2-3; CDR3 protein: ASSPPEAGGTDTQY
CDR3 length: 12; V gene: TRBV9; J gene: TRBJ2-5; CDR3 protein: ASSAQGAGETQY
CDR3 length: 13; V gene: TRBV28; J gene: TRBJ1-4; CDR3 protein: ASRDPGQGVGKLF
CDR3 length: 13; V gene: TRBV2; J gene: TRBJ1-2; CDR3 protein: ASSISGHQVSGYT
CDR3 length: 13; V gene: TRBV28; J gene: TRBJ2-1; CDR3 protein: ASLRGGSSYNEQF
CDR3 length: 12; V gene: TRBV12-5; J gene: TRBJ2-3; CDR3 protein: ASGLGLGADTQY
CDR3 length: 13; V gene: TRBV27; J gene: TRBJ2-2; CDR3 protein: ASSYSGRAPGELF
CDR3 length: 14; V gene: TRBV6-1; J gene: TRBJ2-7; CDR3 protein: ASSAVAGGFIHEQY
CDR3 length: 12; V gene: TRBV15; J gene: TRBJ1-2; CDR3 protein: ATSPDRGNYGYT
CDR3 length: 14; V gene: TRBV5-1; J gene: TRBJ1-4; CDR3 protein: ASSLVGQGGGEKLF
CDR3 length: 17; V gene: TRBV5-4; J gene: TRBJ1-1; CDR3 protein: ASSTGGGYRGLGMAEAF
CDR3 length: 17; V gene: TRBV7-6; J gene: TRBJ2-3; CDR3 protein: ASSLASEVLAGDTDTQY
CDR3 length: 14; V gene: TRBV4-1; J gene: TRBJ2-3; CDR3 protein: ASSQGTSGGADTQY
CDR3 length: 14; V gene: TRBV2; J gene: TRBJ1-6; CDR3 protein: ASSLGRGGGISPLH